This T cell receptor (beta chain) was retrieved from a study of OX40 agonist ivuxolimab in advanced cancers. Study-wide background: Patients were about 83% male with ages roughly 20 to 80, mean approximately 58.

Findings of the study overall: The antigens recognized by the expanded peripheral T cells, that is their antigen specificity, were not determined.

The CDR3 runs 18 residues. Looked up from germline, CDR1 is MNHGY and CDR2 is SAAAGT. Trimming at V came to 8 bases and at J to 0 bases, leaving 11 bases not matched to a gene. The protocol was immunoSEQ multiplex PCR, while the TCRdb copy is restricted to in-frame clones and leaves out a portion. Of about 38,000 clones in the sample, around four fifths were seen once. Comment on this clone: Its antigen is unknown.

The chain couples TRBV6-8 to TRBJ2-1; 12 positions agree with TRBD2. This TCR derives from an adult with an advanced solid tumor such as melanoma, head and neck, liver or kidney cancer. The sample in question was CD4+ or CD8+ T cells sorted from blood, obtained in a trial of the OX40 agonist ivuxolimab. As DNA, the CDR3 is TGTGCCAGCTTAGGGACTAGCGGGTCCTTGAGCTCCTACAATGAGCAGTTCTTC. Its translation: CASLGTSGSLSSYNEQFF.